The next 7 T cell receptor beta chains were all read from a single sample in a study of shared clonotypes between healthy human individuals. In the naive CD8 group, cells lacked CD45RO and were positively selected for CCR7, so terminally differentiated effector memory CD45RA+ cells were left out. Method: immunoSEQ multiplex PCR; TCRdb's copy keeps in-frame clones and lacks some. There are hundreds of thousands of clones in the sample; 85% to 95% occur only once, and 0.095% to 0.14% lies in the top ten. Sequenced sample: naive CD8+ T cells sorted from blood. The receptors come from a woman younger than 45 in good health.

The chain recombines TRBV7-2 with TRBJ1-3; no firm D call. The CDR3 is 15 residues long. The germline V and J ends were trimmed by 6 bases and 0 bases, with 12 bases remaining between them. Looked up from germline, CDR1 is SGHTA and CDR2 is FQGNSA. The CDR3 DNA is TGTGCCAGCAGGCCCCCGAAGGGCTCTGGAAACACCATATATTTT. It specifies CASRPPKGSGNTIYF. Filled out from reference TRBV7-2 and TRBJ1-3, the complete variable domain reads GAGVSQSPSNKVTEKGKDVELRCDPISGHTALYWYRQSLGQGLEFLIYFQGNSAPDKSGLPSDRFSAERTGGSVSTLTIQRTQQEDSAVYLCASRPPKGSGNTIYFGEGSWLTVV.

The V call is TRBV28, the J call TRBJ1-2; D gene unclear. The V gene lost 3 bases and the J gene lost 2 bases, with 19 bases spanning the gap. There are 17 residues in the CDR3. Germline V lookup: CDR1 MDHEN, CDR2 SYDVKM. CDR3 in DNA: TGTGCCAGCAGTTTCGGTTCTGTTACAGCGACGAACTATGGCTACACCTTC. This sequence encodes CASSFGSVTATNYGYTF.

The chain uses TRBV2 and TRBJ1-1, with D maybe TRBD1 (6 bases). Trimming took 2 bases from V and 0 from J, leaving 10 bases between them. The CDR3 has 15 residues. The V gene's germline CDR1 is SNHLY and CDR2 FYNNEI. The CDR3 spells CASSEWGALNTEAFF. For the CDR3, the DNA is TGTGCCAGCAGTGAATGGGGGGCTTTGAACACTGAAGCTTTCTTT. The full variable domain, rest sourced from reference TRBV2 and TRBJ1-1, is EPEVTQTPSHQVTQMGQEVILRCVPISNHLYFYWYRQILGQKVEFLVSFYNNEISEKSEIFDDQFSVERPDGSNFTLKIRSTKLEDSAMYFCASSEWGALNTEAFFGQGTRLTVV.

The chain uses TRBV4-1 and TRBJ2-7, with 8 bases matching TRBD2. With V trimmed by 7 bases and J by 0 bases, 5 bases remained unmatched. CDR1 is MGHRA and CDR2 is YSYEKL in the germline V gene. The CDR3 loop spans 14 amino acids. The CDR3 spells CASKRTSLSYEQYF. The DNA for the CDR3 is TGCGCCAGCAAAAGGACTAGCCTCTCCTACGAGCAGTACTTC.

The chain links TRBV9 to TRBJ2-2; 11 nucleotides align to TRBD2. V shed 7 bases and J 6 bases; nucleotides not matched to a gene: 5. CDR1 is SGDLS and CDR2 is YYNGEE in the germline V gene. The CDR3 is made up of 14 amino acids. The CDR3 sequence: CASRLAGGSGELFF. The CDR3 DNA reads TGTGCCAGCCGGCTAGCGGGAGGATCCGGGGAGCTGTTTTTT.

This clone was detected only once. The chain carries TRBV19 and TRBJ2-3, with TRBD1 matching 7 bases. The CDR3 covers 15 residues. CDR1 LNHDA and CDR2 SQIVND come from the germline V gene (reference sequence). J lost 3 bases, V lost 4 bases, and 7 bases had no gene match. In DNA form, the CDR3 reads TGTGCCAGTAGTAACGACAGGGATGGTACAGATACGCAGTATTTT. As protein: CASSNDRDGTDTQYF.

The J gene is TRBJ1-1, the V gene TRBV7-9; weak D call: TRBD1 (5 bases). This CDR3 is 15 amino acids long. Germline V CDR1 and CDR2: SEHNR, FQNEAQ (reference sequence). Trimming removed 5 bases at V and 5 bases at J, with 18 bases between. Written as DNA, the CDR3 is TGTGCCAGCAGCGAACCGGGGCAGGGACTGACTGAAGCTTTCTTT. This translates into CASSEPGQGLTEAFF.